Each of the 3 T cell receptor beta chains below was sequenced from the same sample in a study of blood T cell repertoires in COVID-19. Profiling relied on immunoSEQ multiplex PCR, and the TCRdb table lists in-frame clones only, not all of them. The table includes over 30,000 clones, almost 85% detected once. Sequencing used peripheral blood. All receptors come from a man older than 75 with active or convalescent COVID-19.

This rearrangement joins TRBV7-3 to TRBJ2-1, with D perhaps matching TRBD1 (5 bases). V was pared by 7 bases and J by 1 base, with 14 bases between. In germline, CDR1 is SGHTA, CDR2 FQGTGA. The CDR3 consists of 15 residues. Written as DNA, the CDR3 is TGTGCCAGCAAAAACGATGGGGCTTCCTACAATGAGCAGTTCTTC. It yields the protein CASKNDGASYNEQFF. Full variable domain (rest looked up from reference TRBV7-3 and TRBJ2-1): GAGVSQTPSNKVTEKGKYVELRCDPISGHTALYWYRQSLGQGPEFLIYFQGTGAADDSGLPNDRFFAVRPEGSVSTLKIQRTERGDSAVYLCASKNDGASYNEQFFGPGTRLTVL.

The rearrangement links TRBV25-1 to TRBJ2-5; no clear D gene. CDR1 and CDR2 (germline): MGHDK, SYGVNS. The CDR3 is 14 residues long. V lost 2 bases to trimming and J lost 4 bases, with 11 bases between them. The CDR3 reads CASSEDGLVETQYF. CDR3 sequence (DNA): TGTGCCAGCAGTGAAGATGGCCTGGTAGAGACCCAGTACTTC.

About this clone itself: At one end, the junction sequence differs from germline, possibly due to a read error. J is TRBJ2-3 and V is TRBV7-7; D remains ambiguous. The CDR3 has 14 amino acids. The V gene's germline CDR1 is SSHAT and CDR2 FNYEAQ (reference sequence). CDR3: CASSLAPGPDTQYF. In DNA form, the CDR3 reads TGTGCTAGCAGCTTAGCCCCTGGGCCAGATACGCAGTATTTT.